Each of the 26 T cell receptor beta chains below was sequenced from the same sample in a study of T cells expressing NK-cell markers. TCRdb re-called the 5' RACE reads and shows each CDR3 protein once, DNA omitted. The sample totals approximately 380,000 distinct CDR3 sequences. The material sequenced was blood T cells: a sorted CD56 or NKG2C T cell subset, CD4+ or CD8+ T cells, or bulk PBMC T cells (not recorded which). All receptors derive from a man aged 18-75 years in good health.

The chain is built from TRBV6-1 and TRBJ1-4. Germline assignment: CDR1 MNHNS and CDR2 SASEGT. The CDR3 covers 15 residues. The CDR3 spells CASRRTRETNEKLFF.

CDR3 region: CASLSPEETQYF. The rearrangement uses TRBV18 and TRBJ2-5; the D call from TCRdb, TRBD1, cannot be confirmed without DNA. This CDR3 has 12 amino acids. CDR1 is KGHSH and CDR2 is LQKENI in the germline V gene. Full variable domain (missing parts from reference TRBV18 and TRBJ2-5): NAGVMQNPRHLVRRRGQEARLRCSPMKGHSHVYWYRQLPEEGLKFMVYLQKENIIDESGMPKERFSAEFPKEGPSILRIQQVVRGDSAAYFCASLSPEETQYFGPGTRLLVL.

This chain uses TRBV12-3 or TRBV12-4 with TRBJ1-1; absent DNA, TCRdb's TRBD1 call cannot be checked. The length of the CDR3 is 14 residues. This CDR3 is CASSRPRPNTEAFF.

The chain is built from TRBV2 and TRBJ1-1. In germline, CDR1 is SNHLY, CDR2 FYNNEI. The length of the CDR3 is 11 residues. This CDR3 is CASRRYTEAFF.

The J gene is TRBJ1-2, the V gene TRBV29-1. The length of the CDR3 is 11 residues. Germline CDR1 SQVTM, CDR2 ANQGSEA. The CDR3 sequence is CSVEEGYGYTF.

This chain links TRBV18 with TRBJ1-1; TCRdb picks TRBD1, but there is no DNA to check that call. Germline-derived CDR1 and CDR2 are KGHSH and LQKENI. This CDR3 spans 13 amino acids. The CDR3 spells CASSPDSATEAFF.

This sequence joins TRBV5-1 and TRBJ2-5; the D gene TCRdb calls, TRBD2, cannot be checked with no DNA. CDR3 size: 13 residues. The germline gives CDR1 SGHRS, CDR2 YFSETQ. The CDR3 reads CASSSGANGAQYF.

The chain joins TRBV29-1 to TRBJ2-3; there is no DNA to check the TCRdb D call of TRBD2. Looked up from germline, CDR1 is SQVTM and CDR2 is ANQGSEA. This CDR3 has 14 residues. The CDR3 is CSVAPSGGPDTQYF.

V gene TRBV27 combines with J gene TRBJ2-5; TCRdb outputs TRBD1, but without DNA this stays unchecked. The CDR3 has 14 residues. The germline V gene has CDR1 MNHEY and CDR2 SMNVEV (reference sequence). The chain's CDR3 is CASSLLGGQETQYF.

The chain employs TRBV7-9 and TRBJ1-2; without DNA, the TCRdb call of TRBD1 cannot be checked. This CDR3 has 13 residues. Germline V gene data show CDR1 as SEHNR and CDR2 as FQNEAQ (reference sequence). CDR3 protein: CASSYGRGHGYTF.

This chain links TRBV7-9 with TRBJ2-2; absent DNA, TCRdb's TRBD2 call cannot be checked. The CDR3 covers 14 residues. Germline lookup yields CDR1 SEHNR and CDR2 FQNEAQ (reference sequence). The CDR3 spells CATSGDANTGELFF.

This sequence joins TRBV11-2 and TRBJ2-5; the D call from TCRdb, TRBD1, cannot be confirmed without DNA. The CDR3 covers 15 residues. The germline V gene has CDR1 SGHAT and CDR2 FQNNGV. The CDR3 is CASSVDRFGQETQYF.

CDR3 sequence: CASSLGSGEGWVQFF. The chain has TRBV11-3 and TRBJ2-1; the D call from TCRdb, TRBD2, cannot be confirmed without DNA. The V gene's germline CDR1 is SGHNT and CDR2 YENEEA. CDR3 length: 15 residues.

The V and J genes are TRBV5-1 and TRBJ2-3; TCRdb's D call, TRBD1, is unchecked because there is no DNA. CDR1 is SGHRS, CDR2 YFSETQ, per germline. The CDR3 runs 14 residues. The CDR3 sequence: CASRTGGDTDTQYF.

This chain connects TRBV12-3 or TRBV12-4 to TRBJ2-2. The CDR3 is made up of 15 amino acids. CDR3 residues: CASTLMRQSTGELFF.

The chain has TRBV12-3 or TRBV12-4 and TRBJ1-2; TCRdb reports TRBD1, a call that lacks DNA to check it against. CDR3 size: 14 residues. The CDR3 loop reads CASSLAQGAGGYTF.

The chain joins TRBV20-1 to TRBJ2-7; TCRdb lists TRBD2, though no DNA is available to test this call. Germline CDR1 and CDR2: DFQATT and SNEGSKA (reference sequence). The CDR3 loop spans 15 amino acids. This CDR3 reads CSARDRRGGRYEQYF.

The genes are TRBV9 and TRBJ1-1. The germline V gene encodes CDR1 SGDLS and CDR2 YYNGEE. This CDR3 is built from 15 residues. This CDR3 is CASSSGPDLNTEAFF. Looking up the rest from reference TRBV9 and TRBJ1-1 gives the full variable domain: DSGVTQTPKHLITATGQRVTLRCSPRSGDLSVYWYQQSLDQGLQFLIQYYNGEERAKGNILERFSAQQFPDLHSELNLSSLELGDSALYFCASSSGPDLNTEAFFGQGTRLTVV.

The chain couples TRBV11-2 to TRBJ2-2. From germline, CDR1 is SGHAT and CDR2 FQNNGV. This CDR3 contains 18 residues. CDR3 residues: CASSSDSSLVLRTGELFF.

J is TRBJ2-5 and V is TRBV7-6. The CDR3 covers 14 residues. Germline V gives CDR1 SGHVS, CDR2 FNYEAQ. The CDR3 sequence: CASSPSSVQETQYF.

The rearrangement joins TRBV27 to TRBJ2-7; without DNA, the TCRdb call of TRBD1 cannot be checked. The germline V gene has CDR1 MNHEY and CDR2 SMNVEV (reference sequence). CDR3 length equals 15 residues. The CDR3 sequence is CASSYGTGGINEQYF.

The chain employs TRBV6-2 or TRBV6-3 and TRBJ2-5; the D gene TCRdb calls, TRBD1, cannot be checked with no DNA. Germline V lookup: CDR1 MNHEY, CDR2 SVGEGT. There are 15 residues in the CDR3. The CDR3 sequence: CASELDGAIQETQYF.

This CDR3 is CASSSGRTQETQYF. V and J are TRBV5-4 and TRBJ2-5. Per germline, CDR1 SGHNT and CDR2 YYREEE (reference sequence). The CDR3 sequence is 14 residues long.

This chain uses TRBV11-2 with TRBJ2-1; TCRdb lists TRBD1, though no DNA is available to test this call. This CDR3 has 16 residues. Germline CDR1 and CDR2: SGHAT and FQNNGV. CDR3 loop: CASSLGTGGAYNEQFF.

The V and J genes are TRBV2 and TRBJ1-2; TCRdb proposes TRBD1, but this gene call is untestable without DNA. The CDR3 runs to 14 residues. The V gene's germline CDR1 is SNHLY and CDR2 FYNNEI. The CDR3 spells CANKLQGASYGYTF.

The CDR3 is CASSSRDRVMGTEAFF. The rearrangement joins TRBV12-3 or TRBV12-4 to TRBJ1-1; no DNA is available, so the TRBD1 call from TCRdb remains unchecked. This CDR3 has 16 residues.